This entry features one T cell receptor (beta chain) sequence. The sample is drawn from a study of shared clonotypes between healthy human individuals. The CDR3 is 18 residues long. The junction had 13 bases not matched to a gene; V was cut back by 0 bases and J by 6 bases. The V gene's germline CDR1 is SGHRS and CDR2 YFSETQ. Only in-frame clones appear in the TCRdb table, and some are missing; sequencing was by immunoSEQ multiplex PCR. The repertoire has a few million clones, 80% to 95% of them found once; the top ten carry around 0.38%. This rearrangement joins TRBV5-1 to TRBJ2-2; 8 bases match TRBD2. Sequencing was performed on naive CD4+ T cells from PBMCs. Stated subset: CD45RA+ positively selected. The sequence was obtained from a man younger than 35 in good health. Some clones in this sample may be carry-over from other donors' samples. CDR3 amino acids: CASSLAGLVSTRAGELFF. CDR3 bases: TGCGCCAGCAGCTTGGCGGGACTAGTATCAACTAGGGCCGGGGAGCTGTTTTTT.